The 24 T cell receptor beta chains in this list originate from one sample, sequenced in a study of cytomegalovirus exposure and HLA in healthy donors. The primer mix had 60 Vbeta and 13 Jbeta primers. Using immunoSEQ multiplex PCR, the repertoire was profiled, and TCRdb retains in-frame clones only, with some absent. Found here are around 100,000 clones, 85% to 90% of them singletons; the top ten hold 3% to 4%. The sample taken for sequencing was PBMCs. These receptors were collected from a man aged 30-40 years in good health and CMV-seronegative.

The genes are TRBV19 and TRBJ2-6, with 7 bases identical to TRBD2. The CDR3 covers 16 residues. The trim removed 3 bases at V and 0 bases at J, leaving 2 bases unmatched. Germline V gives CDR1 LNHDA, CDR2 SQIVND (reference sequence). The CDR3 DNA is TGTGCCAGTAGTATGTTAGCGGGCTCTGGGGCCAACGTCCTGACTTTC. Translation gives CASSMLAGSGANVLTF.

The gene calls are TRBV7-9 and TRBJ2-1, with D tentatively TRBD2 (7 bases). V dropped 11 bases and J dropped 7 bases, with 24 bases sitting between them. CDR1 and CDR2 from the germline V gene are SEHNR and FQNEAQ (reference sequence). The CDR3 has 15 amino acids. The CDR3 loop reads CAWFDGGPQGNEQFF. DNA for the CDR3: TGTGCCTGGTTTGACGGGGGGCCTCAGGGGAATGAGCAGTTCTTC. The full variable domain, completed using reference TRBV7-9 and TRBJ2-1, is DTGVSQNPRHKITKRGQNVTFRCDPISEHNRLYWYRQTLGQGPEFLTYFQNEAQLEKSRLLSDRFSAERPKGSFSTLEIQRTEQGDSAMYLCAWFDGGPQGNEQFFGPGTRLTVL.

This clone has only one observation. V and J are TRBV6-5 and TRBJ2-3; 7 bases align to TRBD1. The CDR3 contains 14 residues. Trimming cost V 2 bases and J 7 bases; bases outside gene matches: 6. Germline CDR1 MNHEY, CDR2 SVGAGI. The CDR3 sequence: CASSYGGQRYTQYF. CDR3 sequence (DNA): TGTGCCAGCAGTTACGGGGGACAGAGATATACGCAGTATTTT.

The chain uses TRBV5-1 and TRBJ2-7; 12 nucleotides align to TRBD2. This CDR3 region has 15 residues. The V gene end was trimmed by 4 bases and the J gene end by 3 bases; junction bases not matched to a gene: 5. Germline V gene data show CDR1 as SGHRS and CDR2 as YFSETQ. Here the CDR3 reads CASSPRTSGIYEQYF. The CDR3 nucleotides read TGCGCCAGCAGCCCAAGGACTAGCGGGATCTACGAGCAGTACTTC.

V usage is TRBV29-1 and J usage is TRBJ2-4; 12 bases are a match to TRBD1. The CDR3 is 15 amino acids. V dropped 6 bases and J dropped 1; count of bases not matched to a gene: 4. The germline V gene has CDR1 SQVTM and CDR2 ANQGSEA. The DNA of the CDR3 is TGCAGCGTGGGACAGGGGGCGACGGCCAAAAACATTCAGTACTTC. Protein sequence: CSVGQGATAKNIQYF.

The chain has TRBV7-9 and TRBJ1-6, with 9 bases matching TRBD1. V trimming: 1 base; J trimming: 0 bases; junction bases outside the gene matches: 7. This CDR3 has 19 amino acids. Germline lookup yields CDR1 SEHNR and CDR2 FQNEAQ (reference sequence). The CDR3 spells CASSLVQLQGASYNSPLHF. DNA for the CDR3: TGTGCCAGCAGCTTAGTTCAATTACAGGGGGCCTCCTATAATTCACCCCTCCACTTT.

This chain joins TRBV4-3 and TRBJ1-1, with 7 positions matching TRBD1. V trimming: 5 bases; J trimming: 7 bases; junction bases outside the gene matches: 10. The CDR3 length is 14 residues. The germline V gene encodes CDR1 LGHNA and CDR2 YSLEER. Here the CDR3 reads CASSITRGFDEAFF. CDR3 coding DNA: TGCGCCAGCAGCATCACCAGGGGGTTTGATGAAGCTTTCTTT.

V and J are TRBV4-3 and TRBJ2-2; TRBD2 matches 7 bases. The CDR3 contains 13 residues. The V segment lost 4 bases and the J segment 7 bases; nucleotides outside the gene matches: 3. Germline assignment: CDR1 LGHNA and CDR2 YSLEER. Here the CDR3 reads CASSPWEGGELFF. CDR3 nucleotide sequence: TGCGCCAGCAGCCCTTGGGAGGGCGGGGAGCTGTTTTTT.

This chain joins TRBV10-1 and TRBJ2-7; 11 nucleotides line up with TRBD1. This CDR3 has 15 residues. V lost 1 base to trimming and J lost 5 bases; unmatched junction nucleotides: 4. Germline assignment: CDR1 WNHNN and CDR2 SYGVQD (reference sequence). CDR3 region: CASSEFRTGGDEQYF. DNA for the CDR3: TGCGCCAGCAGTGAGTTCCGGACAGGGGGCGACGAGCAGTACTTC.

The chain links TRBV6-5 to TRBJ2-7, with 12 bases lining up with TRBD2. Germline loops: CDR1 MNHEY, CDR2 SVGAGI. There are 15 residues in the CDR3. The junction had 2 bases not matched to a gene; V was cut back by 5 bases and J by 0 bases. CDR3 loop: CASSRTSGNSYEQYF. In DNA, the CDR3 is TGTGCCAGCAGTCGGACTAGCGGGAACTCCTACGAGCAGTACTTC.

The chain couples TRBV10-3 to TRBJ1-2; weak D call: TRBD1 (5 bases). Germline V gene data show CDR1 as ENHRY and CDR2 as SYGVKD. CDR3 length: 12 amino acids. Trimming removed 2 bases at V and 4 bases at J, with 5 bases between. For the CDR3, the DNA is TGTGCCATCAGTGAGCAGGGCTATGGCTACACCTTC. It codes for CAISEQGYGYTF.

J is TRBJ2-7 and V is TRBV6-6; D not certain. Germline V gives CDR1 MNHNY, CDR2 SVGAGI (reference sequence). Deletions cut 5 bases from V and 1 base from J, with 9 bases between. The CDR3 runs 13 residues. The CDR3, as DNA: TGTGCCAGCAGTGCCGGAGCTTCCTACGAGCAGTACTTC. Its translation: CASSAGASYEQYF.

The V call is TRBV2, the J call TRBJ2-2; 10 bases agree with TRBD1. The V segment lost 6 bases and the J segment 4 bases; nucleotides outside the gene matches: 8. Germline V gives CDR1 SNHLY, CDR2 FYNNEI. This CDR3 has 16 amino acids. CDR3 DNA: TGTGCCAGCAGATACGACAGGGGGCAGAGCACCGGGGAGCTGTTTTTT. Encoded protein: CASRYDRGQSTGELFF.

This chain connects TRBV28 to TRBJ2-1, with D uncertain. Germline assignment: CDR1 MDHEN and CDR2 SYDVKM. The CDR3 has 16 residues. V was clipped by 6 bases and J by 0 bases, with 15 bases between them. This CDR3 reads CASRTKVLRSYNEQFF. In DNA, the CDR3 is TGTGCCAGCAGGACAAAAGTCCTTCGCTCCTACAATGAGCAGTTCTTC.

The V call is TRBV30, the J call TRBJ1-1, with 8 bases that match TRBD1. The J segment lost 4 bases and the V segment lost 4 bases, leaving 5 bases of the junction unmatched. The V gene's germline CDR1 is GTSNPN and CDR2 SVGIG (reference sequence). The CDR3 loop spans 13 amino acids. CDR3 sequence: CAWNRGVGTEAFF. DNA for the CDR3: TGTGCCTGGAACAGGGGGGTGGGCACTGAAGCTTTCTTT.

The genes are TRBV27 and TRBJ2-7; the D is unclear. V was clipped by 0 bases and J by 3 bases, with 9 bases between them. Germline V gives CDR1 MNHEY, CDR2 SMNVEV (reference sequence). The CDR3 consists of 14 residues. The CDR3: CASSLSRVHYEQYF. The CDR3 DNA is TGTGCCAGCAGTTTATCTCGGGTACACTACGAGCAGTACTTC.

The chain is built from TRBV2 and TRBJ2-7; 8 nucleotides line up with TRBD1. The CDR3 consists of 13 residues. The germline V gene encodes CDR1 SNHLY and CDR2 FYNNEI. V trimming: 3 bases; J trimming: 6 bases; junction bases outside the gene matches: 4. The CDR3 sequence: CASSDPGGLEQYF. As DNA, the CDR3 is TGTGCCAGCAGTGACCCAGGGGGCCTCGAGCAGTACTTC.

This CDR3 is CASSLLAGGVYEQYF. The CDR3 bases are TGCGCCAGCAGCTTGTTAGCAGGGGGCGTCTACGAGCAGTACTTC. The chain joins TRBV5-1 to TRBJ2-7, with 8 bases aligning to TRBD1. The CDR3 loop spans 15 amino acids. Trimming removed 1 base from V and 3 bases from J; junction bases left unmatched: 6. Per germline, CDR1 SGHRS and CDR2 YFSETQ. The full variable domain, in which reference TRBV5-1 and TRBJ2-7 provide the parts outside the CDR3, is KAGVTQTPRYLIKTRGQQVTLSCSPISGHRSVSWYQQTPGQGLQFLFEYFSETQRNKGNFPGRFSGRQFSNSRSEMNVSTLELGDSALYLCASSLLAGGVYEQYFGPGTRLTVT.

This chain connects TRBV30 to TRBJ2-1; D perhaps matches TRBD2 (6 bases). The V end lost 0 bases, the J end lost 9 bases, and 18 bases lay between the germline ends. Germline V gene lookup returns CDR1 GTSNPN and CDR2 SVGIG (reference sequence). CDR3 length: 15 residues. CDR3 DNA: TGTGCCTGGAGTGTACCCGGGAGTCTCCCCGGTGAGCAGTTCTTC. This sequence encodes CAWSVPGSLPGEQFF.

The chain employs TRBV6-1 and TRBJ1-1, with 9 bases identical to TRBD1. In germline, CDR1 is MNHNS, CDR2 SASEGT. After removal of 11 bases from V and 1 base from J, the junction contained 5 bases not matched to a gene. This CDR3 is 13 amino acids long. This CDR3 is CAGGTGSNTEAFF. Written as DNA, the CDR3 is TGTGCCGGGGGGACAGGGTCGAACACTGAAGCTTTCTTT.

The chain couples TRBV5-1 to TRBJ1-5; possible D gene TRBD1, 5 bases. CDR1 and CDR2 (germline): SGHRS, YFSETQ. Trimming took 4 bases from V and 5 from J, leaving 10 bases between them. This CDR3 region has 13 residues. CDR3 sequence (DNA): TGCGCCAGCAGCCCATCAGGGCATCAGCCCCAGCATTTT. Its protein is CASSPSGHQPQHF.

This chain links TRBV28 with TRBJ1-1; D uncertain. Germline values: CDR1 MDHEN, CDR2 SYDVKM. CDR3 length: 12 residues. V dropped 2 bases and J dropped 4 bases, with 5 bases sitting between them. CDR3 protein: CASSLVSTEAFF. The DNA of the CDR3 is TGTGCCAGCAGTTTAGTCTCCACTGAAGCTTTCTTT.

This chain connects TRBV27 to TRBJ2-3; 7 bases map to TRBD2. V was clipped by 1 base and J by 4 bases; unmatched bases: 14. Germline V gene lookup returns CDR1 MNHEY and CDR2 SMNVEV (reference sequence). The CDR3 covers 18 residues. The CDR3 region is CASSLLSFAGVSADTQYF. The DNA of the CDR3 is TGTGCCAGCAGTTTATTAAGTTTCGCGGGGGTAAGCGCAGATACGCAGTATTTT.

The chain couples TRBV7-9 to TRBJ1-4, with D possibly being TRBD1 (5 bases). CDR1 is SEHNR and CDR2 is FQNEAQ in the germline V gene (reference sequence). The CDR3 is 14 residues long. V was shortened by 0 bases and J by 8 bases, with 10 bases between the two germline ends. CDR3 in amino acids: CASSLAGLQEKLFF. The CDR3 DNA is TGTGCCAGCAGCTTAGCGGGACTGCAAGAAAAACTGTTTTTT.